Below are 26 T cell receptor beta chains sequenced from a single sample in a study of CD8 T cells in ankylosing spondylitis. TCRdb redid the calling of the 5' RACE reads with MiXCR, one entry per CDR3 protein. This sample has some 180,000 distinct CDR3 sequences; 18% occur once, and the top ten carry 4.3%. Sequencing used blood, either unsorted or a sorted T cell fraction (not recorded which). The receptors were sampled from a male donor between 10 and 30 years old with ankylosing spondylitis or in good health (not recorded which).

This clonotype was counted many times. The chain employs TRBV19 and TRBJ2-6; D unclear. CDR3 length: 16 amino acids. Trimming shortened V by 1 base and J by 0 bases, and 7 bases separated the two germline ends. The V gene's germline CDR1 is LNHDA and CDR2 SQIVND (reference sequence). The CDR3 DNA reads as TGTGCCAGTAGTATAGCTAGGGCCTCTGGGGCCAACGTCCTGACTTTC. This translates into CASSIARASGANVLTF. The complete variable domain, with remaining parts taken from reference TRBV19 and TRBJ2-6, reads DGGITQSPKYLFRKEGQNVTLSCEQNLNHDAMYWYRQDPGQGLRLIYYSQIVNDFQKGDIAEGYSVSREKKESFPLTVTSAQKNPTAFYLCASSIARASGANVLTFGAGSRLTVL.

This clonotype occurred many times. The chain has TRBV27 and TRBJ2-7; 11 positions agree with TRBD2. V gave up 6 bases and J gave up 6 bases; unmatched junction bases: 7. CDR1 and CDR2 (germline): MNHEY, SMNVEV (reference sequence). This CDR3 comprises 14 residues. For the CDR3, the DNA is TGTGCCAGCAGCGCACTAGCGGGAGCTGGCGAGCAGTACTTC. It translates to CASSALAGAGEQYF.

This clonotype was recorded at least ten times. The chain combines TRBV12-3 or TRBV12-4 with TRBJ2-1, with 9 bases that match TRBD1. The V and J ends lost 1 base and 7 bases, in that order; junction bases with no gene match: 11. The CDR3 sequence is 17 residues long. CDR3 in amino acids: CASSLVIGTGPLNEQFF. The CDR3 DNA reads as TGTGCCAGCAGTTTAGTCATCGGGACAGGGCCCTTGAATGAGCAGTTCTTC.

The table lists this clonotype with many counts. The rearrangement uses TRBV29-1 and TRBJ1-2; TRBD1 aligns across 7 bases. Germline V gives CDR1 SQVTM, CDR2 ANQGSEA. CDR3 length equals 14 residues. The trim removed 4 bases at V and 4 bases at J, leaving 9 bases unmatched. The CDR3 sequence: CSVAPGTDRYGYTF. DNA of the CDR3: TGCAGCGTTGCCCCCGGGACAGACCGCTATGGCTACACCTTC. Based on the CDR3 plus reference TRBV29-1 and TRBJ1-2, the full variable domain is SAVISQKPSRDICQRGTSLTIQCQVDSQVTMMFWYRQQPGQSLTLIATANQGSEATYESGFVIDKFPISRPNLTFSTLTVSNMSPEDSSIYLCSVAPGTDRYGYTFGSGTRLTVV.

This clonotype was seen repeatedly, ten times or more. The V and J genes are TRBV12-3 or TRBV12-4 and TRBJ1-4; D is perhaps TRBD1 (5 bases). This CDR3 spans 17 amino acids. V was trimmed by 1 base and J by 4 bases, leaving 16 bases between them. CDR3 in DNA: TGTGCCAGCAGTTTAGGGGACCGACAAGTCCTTAATGAAAAACTGTTTTTT. It codes for CASSLGDRQVLNEKLFF.

There are many counts of this clonotype. The rearrangement uses TRBV5-6 and TRBJ2-7; 9 nucleotides match TRBD1. This CDR3 has 16 residues. V dropped 3 bases and J dropped 0; count of bases not matched to a gene: 7. Germline V gene data show CDR1 as SGHDT and CDR2 as YYEEEE. CDR3 protein: CASSSYLTGGSYEQYF. Written as DNA, the CDR3 is TGTGCCAGCAGCTCTTATTTGACAGGGGGCTCCTACGAGCAGTACTTC.

The CDR3 is CAWSVWFGRSFGGRRGVEQFF. CDR3 coding DNA: TGTGCCTGGAGTGTATGGTTCGGTCGGTCATTCGGCGGGAGAAGGGGTGTTGAGCAGTTCTTC. The chain couples TRBV30 to TRBJ2-1, with 7 positions matching TRBD2. The junction had 29 bases not matched to a gene; V was cut back by 0 bases and J by 9 bases. Germline V gives CDR1 GTSNPN, CDR2 SVGIG (reference sequence). The CDR3 sequence is 21 residues long.

This clonotype was counted once. The chain combines TRBV9 with TRBJ2-7; D is undetermined. CDR3 size: 14 residues. The ends were cut back, 0 bases at V and 3 bases at J, with 10 bases in the middle. Germline V CDR1 and CDR2: SGDLS, YYNGEE. CDR3 sequence (DNA): TGTGCCAGCAGCGTAGCTACGGAGAGCTACGAGCAGTACTTC. The encoded protein is CASSVATESYEQYF.

There are many counts of this clonotype. The gene calls are TRBV4-1 and TRBJ2-1, with D perhaps matching TRBD1 (5 bases). Per germline, CDR1 MGHRA and CDR2 YSYEKL. The V end lost 1 base, the J end lost 0 bases, and 7 bases lay between the germline ends. The CDR3 has 15 amino acids. CDR3 residues: CASSQVGRSYNEQFF. In nucleotides, the CDR3 is TGCGCCAGCAGCCAAGTGGGGCGCTCCTACAATGAGCAGTTCTTC.

This clonotype came up many times. J is TRBJ2-4 and V is TRBV7-9; either TRBD1 or TRBD2 may supply D (5 bases each). Germline-derived CDR1 and CDR2 are SEHNR and FQNEAQ (reference sequence). Trimming removed 5 bases at V and 11 bases at J, with 16 bases between. The CDR3 sequence is 13 residues long. The CDR3 sequence is CASSLGTPGVQYF. CDR3 DNA sequence: TGTGCCAGCAGCCTGGGGACCCCGGGCGTTCAGTACTTC.

V is TRBV7-9 and J is TRBJ2-5; TRBD2 agrees at 8 bases. The CDR3 sequence is 17 residues long. Trimming at V came to 5 bases and at J to 2 bases, leaving 13 bases not matched to a gene. Germline assignment: CDR1 SEHNR and CDR2 FQNEAQ (reference sequence). The CDR3 coding sequence is TGTGCCAGCAGCCTAAGTCTCGGGAGGGCCAGGCAAGAGACCCAGTACTTC. This translates into CASSLSLGRARQETQYF.

This clonotype was seen at least ten times. This chain connects TRBV2 to TRBJ2-5; 7 bases agree with TRBD1. The germline V gene encodes CDR1 SNHLY and CDR2 FYNNEI. The junction had 6 bases not matched to a gene; V was cut back by 10 bases and J by 1 base. The CDR3 totals 13 residues. The CDR3 coding sequence is TGTGCCACCTACCGACAGGGCCAAGAGACCCAGTACTTC. Translated, it gives CATYRQGQETQYF.

This clonotype was detected many times. The chain combines TRBV24-1 with TRBJ2-1; 11 bases agree with TRBD2. The length of the CDR3 is 19 residues. The V gene's germline CDR1 is KGHDR and CDR2 SFDVKD. J lost 0 bases, V lost 1 base, and 7 bases had no gene match. The CDR3 DNA sequence: TGTGCCACCAGTGATTTCGGGACTAGCGGTACAAACTCCTACAATGAGCAGTTCTTC. It specifies CATSDFGTSGTNSYNEQFF.

The chain has TRBV20-1 and TRBJ2-1; 10 bases align to TRBD2. The J segment lost 7 bases and the V segment lost 6 bases, leaving 9 bases of the junction unmatched. The length of the CDR3 is 14 residues. Per germline, CDR1 DFQATT and CDR2 SNEGSKA (reference sequence). This chain's CDR3 is CSARPASGSNEQFF. DNA for the CDR3: TGCAGTGCCAGACCGGCTAGCGGGAGTAATGAGCAGTTCTTC.

This clonotype was counted between two and nine times. V is TRBV18 and J is TRBJ2-1, with 9 bases lining up with TRBD1. In germline, CDR1 is KGHSH, CDR2 LQKENI. This CDR3 has 14 amino acids. V lost 3 bases and J lost 5; bases outside the gene matches: 2. The CDR3 region has the DNA TGTGCCAGCTCACCCTGGACAGGGGACAATGAGCAGTTCTTC. Its translation: CASSPWTGDNEQFF.

This clonotype has at least ten counts. J is TRBJ2-3 and V is TRBV7-2; 9 nucleotides align to TRBD2. Germline V gene data show CDR1 as SGHTA and CDR2 as FQGNSA. Trimming cost V 1 base and J 4 bases; bases outside gene matches: 6. CDR3 length: 16 residues. CDR3 nucleotide sequence: TGTGCCAGCAGCTTAGGGGGTAGCGGGAGTTCAGATACGCAGTATTTT. Its protein is CASSLGGSGSSDTQYF. Using reference TRBV7-2 and TRBJ2-3 for the parts outside the CDR3, the full variable domain is GAGVSQSPSNKVTEKGKDVELRCDPISGHTALYWYRQSLGQGLEFLIYFQGNSAPDKSGLPSDRFSAERTGGSVSTLTIQRTQQEDSAVYLCASSLGGSGSSDTQYFGPGTRLTVL.

This clonotype came up many times. J is TRBJ2-3 and V is TRBV4-3; maybe TRBD1 (5 bases). The V end lost 1 base, the J end lost 7 bases, and 15 bases lay between the germline ends. The germline V gene encodes CDR1 LGHNA and CDR2 YSLEER. There are 15 residues in the CDR3. The chain's CDR3 is CASSQARTSSYTQYF. The CDR3 DNA reads as TGCGCCAGCAGCCAAGCCAGGACAAGTTCATATACGCAGTATTTT.

In this sample, this clonotype turned up many times. The rearrangement joins TRBV5-1 to TRBJ1-4; D not certain. This CDR3 is built from 14 residues. Deletions cut 2 bases from V and 8 bases from J, with 13 bases between. Germline CDR1 reads SGHRS; CDR2 reads YFSETQ. The CDR3 reads CASSFGRGEEKLFF. CDR3 nucleotides: TGCGCCAGCAGCTTTGGACGGGGAGAAGAAAAACTGTTTTTT.

The table lists this clonotype with many counts. This rearrangement joins TRBV20-1 to TRBJ1-3; 9 nucleotides line up with TRBD1. Trimming took 4 bases from V and 2 from J; bases not matched to a gene: 6. Germline CDR1 and CDR2: DFQATT and SNEGSKA (reference sequence). This CDR3 is built from 15 residues. The CDR3 reads CSAIIRDRAGNTIYF. The CDR3 region has the DNA TGCAGTGCTATAATCCGGGACAGGGCTGGAAACACCATATATTTT.

This clonotype came up a few times. The chain employs TRBV20-1 and TRBJ2-1; the match to TRBD2 covers 11 bases. CDR1 and CDR2 from the germline V gene are DFQATT and SNEGSKA (reference sequence). CDR3 size: 15 residues. J lost 10 bases, V lost 1 base, and 9 bases had no gene match. The CDR3, as DNA: TGCAGTGCTAGAGTCCCTAGCGGGAGGTCAATAGAGCAGTTCTTC. Translation: CSARVPSGRSIEQFF.

The table lists this clonotype with a few counts. V usage is TRBV29-1 and J usage is TRBJ1-3, with 9 bases identical to TRBD1. CDR1 is SQVTM and CDR2 is ANQGSEA in the germline V gene. The CDR3 totals 11 residues. Trimming at V came to 7 bases and at J to 9 bases, leaving 4 bases not matched to a gene. The CDR3 DNA is TGCAGCGCCGGGACAGGGTTCACCATATATTTT. This codes for CSAGTGFTIYF. Variable domain in full (rest from reference TRBV29-1 and TRBJ1-3): SAVISQKPSRDICQRGTSLTIQCQVDSQVTMMFWYRQQPGQSLTLIATANQGSEATYESGFVIDKFPISRPNLTFSTLTVSNMSPEDSSIYLCSAGTGFTIYFGEGSWLTVV.

The chain couples TRBV20-1 to TRBJ2-7; TRBD2 matches 10 bases. V was clipped by 5 bases and J by 0 bases; unmatched bases: 7. Germline CDR1 is DFQATT and CDR2 is SNEGSKA (reference sequence). This CDR3 region has 15 residues. This chain's CDR3 is CSAEDRTSGSYEQYF. The CDR3 region has the DNA TGCAGTGCTGAGGACCGGACTAGCGGCTCCTACGAGCAGTACTTC.

This clonotype was recorded many times. The chain uses TRBV5-1 and TRBJ2-1; TRBD2 aligns across 11 bases. With V trimmed by 3 bases and J by 6 bases, 14 bases remained unmatched. Germline CDR1 SGHRS, CDR2 YFSETQ. This CDR3 has 18 residues. CDR3 sequence reads: CASSSNGLAGSLPNEQFF. DNA for the CDR3: TGCGCCAGCAGCTCGAACGGACTAGCGGGCAGTCTCCCCAATGAGCAGTTCTTC.

This clonotype was observed a few times. The chain carries TRBV6-5 and TRBJ2-4; D remains unclear. V was cut by 2 bases and J by 0 bases, with 5 bases left in between. From germline, CDR1 is MNHEY and CDR2 SVGAGI. There are 14 residues in the CDR3. CDR3 sequence: CASSYSIAKNIQYF. Here the CDR3 DNA reads TGTGCCAGCAGTTACAGCATAGCCAAAAACATTCAGTACTTC.

This clonotype showed up many times. J is TRBJ1-1 and V is TRBV19, with no clear D. The germline CDR1 and CDR2 sequences are LNHDA and SQIVND (reference sequence). The CDR3 length is 13 residues. Trimming cost V 5 bases and J 8 bases, with 15 bases left between them. Here the CDR3 DNA reads TGTGCCAGTAGTGTACGGACTTGGACGGAAGCTTTCTTT. It codes for CASSVRTWTEAFF.

This clonotype was seen repeatedly, ten times or more. J is TRBJ2-1 and V is TRBV3-1, with TRBD1 matching 11 bases. The CDR3 runs 16 residues. Germline V CDR1 and CDR2: LGHDT, YNNKEL (reference sequence). After removal of 3 bases from V and 15 bases from J, the junction contained 16 bases not matched to a gene. The CDR3 region has the DNA TGTGCCAGCAGCCACCTCAGGACAGGGGGCAGAGCAAGGCTGTTCTTC. Its protein is CASSHLRTGGRARLFF.